The 29 T cell receptor beta chains listed next were all sequenced from one sample in a study of T-cell reconstitution after alpha-beta-depleted transplantation in children. Unique molecular identifiers were incorporated during preparation of the TCRbeta library. MiXCR, applied by TCRdb to the PCR reads, yields one record per CDR3 protein. This repertoire shows about 690,000 distinct CDR3 sequences, roughly 15% found once; its top ten account for 0.9% to 1.2%. Sequences were derived from PBMCs from the stem cell graft donor, sampled from the stem cell graft. The receptors stem from a human donor who donated a stem cell graft to a child with acute myeloid leukemia.

In regard to this clonotype: This could be a read error, since a much larger clone is one nucleotide away. In nucleotides, the CDR3 is TGCAGTGCTAGGGCCCCCCTAGCGAGGCTTAAGACCCAGTACTTC. Amino acids: CSARAPLARLKTQYF. The rearrangement uses TRBV20-1 and TRBJ2-5, with D possibly TRBD2 on 6 matching bases. V lost 3 bases and J 6 bases, leaving 20 bases between the germline ends. This CDR3 has 15 amino acids. CDR1 is DFQATT and CDR2 is SNEGSKA in the germline V gene (reference sequence).

This clonotype was detected many times. This chain uses TRBV5-1 with TRBJ2-1; 11 nucleotides align to TRBD2. V lost 0 bases, J lost 8 bases, and 4 bases stayed unmatched. Germline V gene lookup returns CDR1 SGHRS and CDR2 YFSETQ. The CDR3 has 15 amino acids. CDR3 sequence (DNA): TGCGCCAGCAGCTTGGTTAGCGGGGGGGCTCATGAGCAGTTCTTC. It codes for CASSLVSGGAHEQFF.

A note on this clonotype: At one end, the junction sequence differs from germline, possibly due to a read error. J is TRBJ1-1 and V is TRBV12-3 or TRBV12-4; no clear D gene. The CDR3 has 11 residues. The CDR3 nucleotides are TGTGCCAGCAGTTTAGAGCCTGAAGCTTTGTTT. Its protein product is CASSLEPEALF.

This clonotype appeared a few times. This chain links TRBV28 with TRBJ1-1, with no clear D. The ends were cut back, 6 bases at V and 0 bases at J, with 14 bases in the middle. In germline, CDR1 is MDHEN, CDR2 SYDVKM. This CDR3 has 15 residues. The CDR3 DNA reads TGTGCCAGCAGCGTCAGCGAGGGAATGAACACTGAAGCTTTCTTT. It specifies CASSVSEGMNTEAFF.

A few counts support this clonotype. This chain's CDR3 is CASSARTVTTDTQYF. The CDR3 region has the DNA TGTGCCAGCAGCGCTAGGACAGTAACAACAGATACGCAGTATTTT. The chain has TRBV7-9 and TRBJ2-3; TRBD1 is a possible D gene (6 bases). The CDR3 is 15 amino acids. CDR1 is SEHNR and CDR2 is FQNEAQ in the germline V gene (reference sequence). Trimming took off 5 bases at V and 3 bases at J, with 15 bases between the two ends.

This clonotype was recorded at least ten times. The rearrangement links TRBV2 to TRBJ2-2; 7 nucleotides align to TRBD2. J lost 1 base, V lost 6 bases, and 5 bases had no gene match. Germline CDR1 SNHLY, CDR2 FYNNEI. This CDR3 is 15 amino acids long. The CDR3 DNA follows: TGTGCCAGCAGCCGCGGGAGCATGAACACCGGGGAGCTGTTTTTT. It translates to CASSRGSMNTGELFF. Supplemented by reference TRBV2 and TRBJ2-2, the full variable domain reads EPEVTQTPSHQVTQMGQEVILRCVPISNHLYFYWYRQILGQKVEFLVSFYNNEISEKSEIFDDQFSVERPDGSNFTLKIRSTKLEDSAMYFCASSRGSMNTGELFFGEGSRLTVL.

This clonotype was seen many times. V gene TRBV20-1 combines with J gene TRBJ1-1; no firm D call. The CDR3 spans 15 residues. Germline-derived CDR1 and CDR2 are DFQATT and SNEGSKA (reference sequence). The V and J ends lost 0 bases and 0 bases respectively, with 11 bases between them. In nucleotides, the CDR3 is TGCAGTGCTAGAGATAGCGGCCGGTTGAACACTGAAGCTTTCTTT. Protein product: CSARDSGRLNTEAFF.

Many counts were recorded for this clonotype. The chain uses TRBV10-3 and TRBJ1-4; a weak D match, TRBD1 (5 bases). The CDR3 length is 15 residues. V was clipped by 6 bases and J by 4 bases, with 15 bases between them. Germline loops: CDR1 ENHRY, CDR2 SYGVKD. The CDR3 DNA is TGTGCCATCAGCAGGGACGTCGGACATAATGAAAAACTGTTTTTT. Protein sequence: CAISRDVGHNEKLFF.

The table lists this clonotype with many counts. The chain employs TRBV20-1 and TRBJ1-5; D is unresolved. Trimming left V 8 bases short and J 6 bases short, with 20 bases between. The CDR3 sequence is 14 residues long. Germline assignment: CDR1 DFQATT and CDR2 SNEGSKA (reference sequence). The CDR3 sequence is CSSRATGNGQPQHF. The DNA of the CDR3 is TGCAGTTCCCGCGCGACTGGGAATGGTCAGCCCCAGCATTTT.

The chain joins TRBV29-1 to TRBJ2-5, with D perhaps TRBD1 (6 bases). The germline V gene encodes CDR1 SQVTM and CDR2 ANQGSEA. Trimming removed 7 bases at V and 2 bases at J, with 11 bases between. The CDR3 is 12 residues long. The CDR3 DNA reads as TGCAGCGGGAAGGACAGTCAAGAGACCCAGTACTTC. Translation: CSGKDSQETQYF.

This clonotype came up a few times. In DNA, the CDR3 is TGTGCCATCAGTGAGGGCGGGGGGCCTAGCACAGATACGCAGTATTTT. This encodes CAISEGGGPSTDTQYF. The chain links TRBV10-3 to TRBJ2-3; 8 positions match TRBD2. Per germline, CDR1 ENHRY and CDR2 SYGVKD. V shed 2 bases and J 0 bases; nucleotides not matched to a gene: 4. The CDR3 contains 16 residues.

This clonotype was seen only a few times. The genes are TRBV6-1 and TRBJ1-1; D remains ambiguous. Germline CDR1 and CDR2: MNHNS and SASEGT. V was pared by 1 base and J by 2 bases, with 5 bases between. The CDR3 loop spans 13 amino acids. CDR3 bases: TGTGCCAGCAGTGAAGTAATAAACACTGAAGCTTTCTTT. Translated: CASSEVINTEAFF.

This clonotype was picked up many times. CDR3 amino acids: CSARDKTGINQPQHF. In nucleotides, the CDR3 is TGCAGTGCTAGGGATAAGACAGGGATCAATCAGCCCCAGCATTTT. The chain combines TRBV20-1 with TRBJ1-5, with 7 bases that match TRBD1. Germline V gives CDR1 DFQATT, CDR2 SNEGSKA (reference sequence). The CDR3 length is 15 residues. The ends lost 3 bases at V and 3 bases at J; junction bases unmatched: 8.

This clonotype was counted at least ten times. The chain joins TRBV29-1 to TRBJ1-3; 8 nucleotides align to TRBD1. With V trimmed by 7 bases and J by 3 bases, 8 bases remained unmatched. There are 14 residues in the CDR3. Germline V gives CDR1 SQVTM, CDR2 ANQGSEA. CDR3 in amino acids: CSGFGQGGGNTIYF. DNA for the CDR3: TGCAGCGGGTTCGGACAGGGAGGTGGAAACACCATATATTTT.

The chain is built from TRBV6-1 and TRBJ1-1; D might be TRBD1 (5 bases). Trimming pared 5 bases from V and 2 bases from J, leaving 18 bases between. The CDR3 has 16 residues. The germline V gene encodes CDR1 MNHNS and CDR2 SASEGT. The CDR3 DNA is TGTGCCAGCAGTACCACGAGGCAGGGCGGAAACACTGAAGCTTTCTTT. Translated, it gives CASSTTRQGGNTEAFF.

This clonotype was picked up many times. This sequence joins TRBV6-5 and TRBJ1-2; D call uncertain. Trimming left V 6 bases short and J 0 bases short, with 14 bases between. The CDR3 runs 15 residues. Looked up from germline, CDR1 is MNHEY and CDR2 is SVGAGI. The CDR3 is CASSSFARANYGYTF. CDR3 nucleotides: TGTGCCAGCAGCTCCTTTGCGCGAGCTAACTATGGCTACACCTTC.

This clonotype was observed many times. The chain recombines TRBV5-1 with TRBJ1-5; D unresolved. The CDR3 runs to 14 residues. The V end lost 0 bases, the J end lost 6 bases, and 10 bases lay between the germline ends. Germline V lookup: CDR1 SGHRS, CDR2 YFSETQ. The CDR3 DNA is TGCGCCAGCAGCTTGGACTGGGGAACTCAGCCCCAGCATTTT. Amino acid sequence: CASSLDWGTQPQHF.

In its sample, this clonotype was seen many times. This rearrangement joins TRBV12-3 or TRBV12-4 to TRBJ2-7, with 10 bases that match TRBD1. The J segment lost 6 bases and the V segment lost 3 bases, leaving 5 bases of the junction unmatched. The length of the CDR3 is 14 residues. CDR3 loop: CASSFRGTGVEQYF. The CDR3 DNA reads as TGTGCCAGCAGTTTCCGCGGGACAGGGGTCGAGCAGTACTTC.

This clonotype was seen repeatedly, ten times or more. At one boundary the junction diverges from the germline segment, which might be a read error. The rearrangement links TRBV12-3 or TRBV12-4 to TRBJ2-1; 7 bases are a match to TRBD2. The CDR3 sequence is 12 residues long. The CDR3 is CASSLGGLPPLF. DNA for the CDR3: TGTGCCAGCAGTTTAGGGGGACTACCGCCCCTCTTC.

The table lists this clonotype with many counts. J is TRBJ1-1 and V is TRBV20-1; D possibly corresponds to TRBD1 (6 bases). The V end lost 4 bases, the J end lost 4 bases, and 7 bases lay between the germline ends. Germline V gives CDR1 DFQATT, CDR2 SNEGSKA (reference sequence). The CDR3 has 11 residues. The CDR3 sequence: CSANRVTEAFF. CDR3 bases: TGCAGTGCTAACAGGGTCACTGAAGCTTTCTTT.

This clonotype appeared a few times. The chain combines TRBV12-3 or TRBV12-4 with TRBJ1-4; D might be TRBD1 (5 bases). V lost 1 base to trimming and J lost 8 bases, with 17 bases between them. This CDR3 has 16 amino acids. The CDR3 loop reads CASSLVLQGSREKLFF. CDR3 DNA: TGTGCCAGCAGTTTAGTGCTCCAGGGCTCAAGAGAAAAACTGTTTTTT.

The J gene is TRBJ2-5, the V gene TRBV7-8, with no clear D. Trimming took off 4 bases at V and 3 bases at J, with 21 bases between the two ends. CDR1 is SGHVS, CDR2 FQNEAQ, per germline. The CDR3 has 17 amino acids. In DNA form, the CDR3 reads TGTGCCAGCAGCTCTCGAAGGGCGACACCAAAAAAAGAGACCCAGTACTTC. Its translation: CASSSRRATPKKETQYF.

In this sample, this clonotype turned up a few times. V usage is TRBV20-1 and J usage is TRBJ2-7; 11 bases match TRBD2. Germline trimming cut 1 base from V and 0 bases from J; bases unmatched to any gene: 8. The CDR3 contains 17 residues. The germline V gene encodes CDR1 DFQATT and CDR2 SNEGSKA (reference sequence). The chain's CDR3 is CSARGGLAGGSSYEQYF. CDR3 DNA: TGCAGTGCTAGAGGAGGGCTAGCGGGGGGCAGCTCCTACGAGCAGTACTTC.

In this sample, this clonotype turned up many times. The chain uses TRBV20-1 and TRBJ2-3; 13 positions match TRBD2. The germline V gene has CDR1 DFQATT and CDR2 SNEGSKA (reference sequence). The V gene end was trimmed by 0 bases and the J gene end by 4 bases; junction bases not matched to a gene: 7. There are 17 residues in the CDR3. CDR3 bases: TGCAGTGCTAGAGATCCCCGACTAGCGGGGGGCCCAGATACGCAGTATTTT. Protein sequence: CSARDPRLAGGPDTQYF.

Remarks on this clonotype: Germline is not matched at one junction end, which may reflect a read error. The V and J genes are TRBV25-1 and TRBJ2-3, with D perhaps TRBD1 (5 bases). The CDR3 is made up of 12 amino acids. The V gene's germline CDR1 is MGHDK and CDR2 SYGVNS. In DNA form, the CDR3 reads TGTGCCAGCATTGGGGCTAGAGATAGGCAGTATTTT. Translating it yields CASIGARDRQYF.

This clonotype was picked up a small number of times. This chain connects TRBV12-3 or TRBV12-4 to TRBJ2-7; tentatively, D is TRBD1 or TRBD2 (5 bases each). The germline V and J ends were trimmed by 3 bases and 0 bases, with 12 bases remaining between them. This CDR3 spans 15 amino acids. CDR3 in DNA: TGTGCCAGCAGTTTGGGGGAGCCTTACTCCTACGAGCAGTACTTC. It is translated as CASSLGEPYSYEQYF.

The chain employs TRBV28 and TRBJ1-2; D is unresolved. This CDR3 is 14 amino acids long. The V end lost 5 bases, the J end lost 3 bases, and 13 bases lay between the germline ends. Germline V gives CDR1 MDHEN, CDR2 SYDVKM. The CDR3 here is CASSPRYVDYGYTF. The CDR3 bases are TGTGCCAGCAGTCCGAGGTATGTCGACTATGGCTACACCTTC.

This rearrangement joins TRBV7-2 to TRBJ2-7; D gene ambiguous. CDR1 and CDR2 from the germline V gene are SGHTA and FQGNSA. V was clipped by 1 base and J by 2 bases, with 9 bases between them. This CDR3 has 14 residues. The CDR3 here is CASSLDFGAYEQYF. For the CDR3, the DNA is TGTGCCAGCAGCTTAGATTTCGGCGCCTACGAGCAGTACTTC.

The chain uses TRBV11-1 and TRBJ2-5, with 13 bases identical to TRBD2. Germline V CDR1 and CDR2: SGHAT, FQDESV (reference sequence). The junction had 11 bases not matched to a gene; V was cut back by 5 bases and J by 5 bases. This CDR3 region has 17 residues. The CDR3 DNA reads TGTGCCAGCAGCCAGCCAGGGACTAGCGGGGCGAAGGAGACCCAGTACTTC. It codes for CASSQPGTSGAKETQYF. The whole variable domain, remainder taken from reference TRBV11-1 and TRBJ2-5, is EAEVAQSPRYKITEKSQAVAFWCDPISGHATLYWYRQILGQGPELLVQFQDESVVDDSQLPKDRFSAERLKGVDSTLKIQPAELGDSAMYLCASSQPGTSGAKETQYFGPGTRLLVL.